What follows are 14 T cell receptor beta chains derived from one specimen sequenced in a study of blood T cell repertoires in COVID-19. The protocol was immunoSEQ multiplex PCR, while the TCRdb copy is restricted to in-frame clones and leaves out a portion. The sample has roughly 250,000 clones, around 89% seen once. What was sequenced was peripheral blood. Source of these receptors: a young man with acute or convalescent COVID-19.

J is TRBJ2-2 and V is TRBV6-6, with 7 positions matching TRBD2. This CDR3 contains 13 residues. Losses at the gene ends were 7 bases for V and 1 base for J; bases not matched to a gene: 0. Germline V CDR1 and CDR2: MNHNY, SVGAGI (reference sequence). The CDR3 spells CASKRENTGELFF. CDR3 DNA sequence: TGTGCCAGCAAGCGGGAGAACACCGGGGAGCTGTTTTTT.

The chain links TRBV5-1 to TRBJ2-7; 10 bases map to TRBD2. The J segment lost 11 bases and the V segment lost 2 bases, leaving 10 bases of the junction unmatched. The germline CDR1 and CDR2 sequences are SGHRS and YFSETQ. The CDR3 spans 14 residues. As DNA, the CDR3 is TGCGCCAGCAGCTTCACAGCGGGAGGGCCGGGTGAGTACTTC. Its protein is CASSFTAGGPGEYF.

This clone was observed a single time. The V call is TRBV5-1, the J call TRBJ2-2; 8 nucleotides align to TRBD1. The CDR3 has 17 amino acids. Germline V gene lookup returns CDR1 SGHRS and CDR2 YFSETQ. The junction had 14 bases not matched to a gene; V was cut back by 4 bases and J by 6 bases. The CDR3 sequence: CASSSQEWDRRSGELFF. The CDR3 DNA reads TGCGCCAGCAGCAGCCAGGAATGGGACAGGAGGTCCGGGGAGCTGTTTTTT.

The chain is built from TRBV7-8 and TRBJ2-3; the D gene is possibly TRBD2 (5 bases). Between the trimmed V and J ends, which lost 1 base and 3 bases, there was a span of 14 bases. Germline CDR1 reads SGHVS; CDR2 reads FQNEAQ. This CDR3 is 16 amino acids long. CDR3 in DNA: TGTGCCAGCAGCTTAGAGTGGGAGAGTTTGACAGATACGCAGTATTTT. Its translation: CASSLEWESLTDTQYF.

The gene calls are TRBV27 and TRBJ1-2; 8 bases line up with TRBD1. The germline CDR1 and CDR2 sequences are MNHEY and SMNVEV (reference sequence). After removal of 6 bases from V and 3 bases from J, the junction contained 3 bases not matched to a gene. The CDR3 loop spans 13 amino acids. CDR3 sequence: CASRLDRDYGYTF. As DNA, the CDR3 is TGTGCCAGCAGACTGGACAGGGACTATGGCTACACCTTC.

The chain carries TRBV9 and TRBJ2-3; possibly TRBD1 for D (5 bases). Germline values: CDR1 SGDLS, CDR2 YYNGEE. Trimming removed 1 base from V and 0 bases from J, with 9 bases in between. This CDR3 contains 15 residues. CDR3 in DNA: TGTGCCAGCAGCGTAACAGGCCATAGCACAGATACGCAGTATTTT. It is translated as CASSVTGHSTDTQYF.

The chain joins TRBV5-1 to TRBJ2-1; 7 bases align to TRBD1. Germline trimming cut 0 bases from V and 5 bases from J; bases unmatched to any gene: 11. Germline loops: CDR1 SGHRS, CDR2 YFSETQ. The CDR3 has 17 amino acids. The CDR3 nucleotides read TGCGCCAGCAGCTTGGTACCCCTCGGGACAGTTGACAATGAGCAGTTCTTC. Protein product: CASSLVPLGTVDNEQFF.

The chain joins TRBV9 to TRBJ1-2, with unresolved D. This CDR3 is 16 amino acids long. CDR1 is SGDLS and CDR2 is YYNGEE in the germline V gene. The V and J ends lost 0 bases and 0 bases respectively, with 12 bases between them. The CDR3 loop is CASSVDPGITNYGYTF. Here the CDR3 DNA reads TGTGCCAGCAGCGTAGATCCCGGGATCACTAACTATGGCTACACCTTC.

The rearrangement uses TRBV11-2 and TRBJ2-5; 8 positions match TRBD1. The length of the CDR3 is 17 residues. Germline V gene lookup returns CDR1 SGHAT and CDR2 FQNNGV. With V trimmed by 5 bases and J by 5 bases, 16 bases remained unmatched. CDR3 nucleotide sequence: TGTGCCAGCAGCCCAGGCGCTGGACAGGGATTTATGGAGACCCAGTACTTC. It encodes CASSPGAGQGFMETQYF.

The chain links TRBV9 to TRBJ2-3, with 8 positions matching TRBD1. The CDR3 totals 14 residues. The germline V gene encodes CDR1 SGDLS and CDR2 YYNGEE. V lost 4 bases and J lost 0; bases outside the gene matches: 1. Written as DNA, the CDR3 is TGTGCCAGCAGCCGACAGGGGAGCACAGATACGCAGTATTTT. This sequence encodes CASSRQGSTDTQYF.

J is TRBJ2-5 and V is TRBV2; unclear D gene. Germline CDR1 and CDR2: SNHLY and FYNNEI. This CDR3 is 11 amino acids long. With 7 bases removed from V and 2 bases from J, the gap between germline ends came to 5 bases. The CDR3 here is CASKLQETQYF. The CDR3 DNA follows: TGTGCCAGCAAGCTACAAGAGACCCAGTACTTC.

This clone was counted a single time. V is TRBV5-1 and J is TRBJ1-1, with 8 bases identical to TRBD1. The junction had 14 bases not matched to a gene; V was cut back by 2 bases and J by 5 bases. Germline-derived CDR1 and CDR2 are SGHRS and YFSETQ. The CDR3 runs to 17 residues. The CDR3, as DNA: TGCGCCAGCAGCTTAAAAGCAACAGGGGGAGGAGGGACTGAAGCTTTCTTT. Residues: CASSLKATGGGGTEAFF.

J is TRBJ2-3 and V is TRBV28; unclear D gene. Trimming left V 5 bases short and J 4 bases short, with 16 bases between. CDR1 and CDR2 from the germline V gene are MDHEN and SYDVKM. The CDR3 length is 15 residues. Here the CDR3 DNA reads TGTGCCAGCAGTCCCGCTCTGGATGCGGCAGATACGCAGTATTTT. The encoded protein is CASSPALDAADTQYF.

This sequence joins TRBV7-2 and TRBJ2-3; D is possibly TRBD1 (7 bases). Trimming took 5 bases from V and 0 from J, leaving 12 bases between them. From germline, CDR1 is SGHTA and CDR2 FQGNSA. The CDR3 totals 15 residues. The CDR3 loop reads CASSKQGTSTDTQYF. Written as DNA, the CDR3 is TGTGCCAGCAGCAAACAGGGGACTAGCACAGATACGCAGTATTTT.